Presented here are 21 T cell receptor beta chains from one specimen sequenced in a study of blood T cell repertoires in COVID-19. TCRdb's copy holds only in-frame clones and misses some; the assay was immunoSEQ multiplex PCR. The repertoire holds 250,000 to 300,000 clones, with around 90% as singletons. Sequencing was done on a sample of PBMCs or T cells enriched from blood (not recorded which). The receptor source for this set is a woman under 40 who had recovered from COVID-19.

This clone was seen a single time. The sample carries other DNA sequences with the same CDR3. This sequence joins TRBV28 and TRBJ2-3; D unresolved. The CDR3 contains 13 residues. Germline CDR1 and CDR2: MDHEN and SYDVKM. With 2 bases removed from V and 1 base from J, the gap between germline ends came to 4 bases. The DNA of the CDR3 is TGTGCCAGCAGTTTACAGGGCACAGATACGCAGTATTTT. Protein: CASSLQGTDTQYF.

The V call is TRBV3-1 (or the pseudogene TRBV3-2), the J call TRBJ2-1; 8 nucleotides match TRBD2. The CDR3 extends over 19 amino acids. CDR1 and CDR2 from the germline V gene are LGHDT and YNNKEL (reference sequence). V dropped 0 bases and J dropped 2; count of bases not matched to a gene: 12. CDR3 DNA: TGTGCCAGCAGCCAAGAAAACCCAGCGGGGGCTCAACCCTACAATGAGCAGTTCTTC. Translation: CASSQENPAGAQPYNEQFF.

This chain joins TRBV24-1 and TRBJ2-5; 9 bases agree with TRBD1. Germline V lookup: CDR1 KGHDR, CDR2 SFDVKD. CDR3 length equals 16 residues. Unmatched junction bases numbered 10, after V lost 5 bases and J lost 4 bases. The CDR3 DNA sequence: TGTGCCACCAGTGGGGGACAGGGATGGCTTGGAGAGACCCAGTACTTC. This gives the protein CATSGGQGWLGETQYF.

CDR3 DNA sequence: TGTGCCAGCAGGGTGGGACTGGGGTTTTACGAGCAGTACTTC. It codes for CASRVGLGFYEQYF. V gene TRBV6-5 combines with J gene TRBJ2-7; TRBD2 is a possible D gene (6 bases). V was pared by 6 bases and J by 4 bases, with 16 bases between. The germline V gene has CDR1 MNHEY and CDR2 SVGAGI. The CDR3 loop spans 14 amino acids.

The genes are TRBV13 and TRBJ1-4, with 11 bases identical to TRBD1. Germline assignment: CDR1 PRHDT and CDR2 FYEKMQ (reference sequence). CDR3 length: 21 residues. The ends lost 2 bases at V and 0 bases at J; junction bases unmatched: 14. CDR3: CASSLRVTVWTGGPTNEKLFF. In nucleotides, the CDR3 is TGTGCCAGCAGCTTAAGGGTTACAGTGTGGACAGGGGGCCCAACTAATGAAAAACTGTTTTTT.

This chain uses TRBV27 with TRBJ1-2; TRBD1 matches 8 bases. Unmatched junction bases numbered 13, after V lost 4 bases and J lost 3 bases. The CDR3 contains 17 residues. Germline values: CDR1 MNHEY, CDR2 SMNVEV (reference sequence). The CDR3 DNA reads as TGTGCCAGCAGTTCAGGGTTAACAGGGGGGAGATACTATGGCTACACCTTC. Its protein product is CASSSGLTGGRYYGYTF.

The CDR3 region is CATSFLSGGRDSPLHF. The CDR3 bases are TGTGCCACCAGCTTCCTGTCGGGGGGAAGGGATTCACCCCTCCACTTT. The chain has TRBV19 and TRBJ1-6; the D gene is possibly TRBD1 (5 bases). The CDR3 totals 16 residues. CDR1 LNHDA and CDR2 SQIVND come from the germline V gene (reference sequence). V was clipped by 10 bases and J by 8 bases, with 24 bases between them.

This clone was detected only once. The rearrangement uses TRBV18 and TRBJ1-3; unclear D gene. Germline CDR1 is KGHSH and CDR2 is LQKENI. The CDR3 is 16 residues long. Trimming took 0 bases from V and 0 from J, leaving 9 bases between them. CDR3 in amino acids: CASSPPSSRSGNTIYF. The CDR3 DNA reads TGTGCCAGCTCACCACCGTCCAGTCGCTCTGGAAACACCATATATTTT.

The chain recombines TRBV5-4 with TRBJ2-7, with D perhaps TRBD2 (5 bases). Trimming shortened V by 2 bases and J by 1 base, and 10 bases separated the two germline ends. This CDR3 is built from 14 residues. CDR1 and CDR2 (germline): SGHNT, YYREEE (reference sequence). In DNA, the CDR3 is TGTGCCAGCAGCTTCCATAGCGTATCCTACGAGCAGTACTTC. Translating it yields CASSFHSVSYEQYF.

The V call is TRBV28, the J call TRBJ1-6; TRBD1 agrees at 7 bases. This CDR3 spans 15 amino acids. The germline V gene encodes CDR1 MDHEN and CDR2 SYDVKM. The V gene end was trimmed by 6 bases and the J gene end by 5 bases; junction bases not matched to a gene: 7. The CDR3 sequence: CASRETGRNNSPLHF. CDR3 DNA sequence: TGTGCCAGCAGAGAGACAGGGAGGAATAATTCACCCCTCCACTTT. The whole variable domain, remainder taken from reference TRBV28 and TRBJ1-6, is DVKVTQSSRYLVKRTGEKVFLECVQDMDHENMFWYRQDPGLGLRLIYFSYDVKMKEKGDIPEGYSVSREKKERFSLILESASTNQTSMYLCASRETGRNNSPLHFGNGTRLTVT.

The rearrangement uses TRBV27 and TRBJ1-1; a weak D match, TRBD1 (5 bases). The CDR3 covers 16 residues. Trimming stripped 2 bases from V and 1 base from J, with 14 bases between. The germline gives CDR1 MNHEY, CDR2 SMNVEV (reference sequence). The CDR3 sequence: CASSLRRGTGNTEAFF. As DNA, the CDR3 is TGTGCCAGCAGTTTACGCCGTGGCACAGGGAACACTGAAGCTTTCTTT.

The chain employs TRBV7-8 and TRBJ2-3; 9 bases map to TRBD2. CDR3 length equals 17 residues. Germline V CDR1 and CDR2: SGHVS, FQNEAQ. V dropped 8 bases and J dropped 2; count of bases not matched to a gene: 14. For the CDR3, the DNA is TGTGCCAGCGGGAGCGGGAGGTGGGGTATGGTCACAGATACGCAGTATTTT. Translation gives CASGSGRWGMVTDTQYF.

V usage is TRBV5-1 and J usage is TRBJ1-2, with D perhaps matching TRBD1 (5 bases). V dropped 4 bases and J dropped 5 bases, with 18 bases sitting between them. Germline CDR1 SGHRS, CDR2 YFSETQ. CDR3 length equals 15 residues. CDR3 sequence: CASSLVHGAGYGYTF. The CDR3 DNA reads TGCGCCAGCAGCCTGGTGCACGGGGCGGGGTATGGCTACACCTTC.

The V gene is TRBV5-1, the J gene TRBJ1-5; the D gene is possibly TRBD1 (5 bases). This CDR3 contains 15 residues. Trimming took off 0 bases at V and 1 base at J, with 8 bases between the two ends. Germline CDR1 SGHRS, CDR2 YFSETQ. The CDR3 bases are TGCGCCAGCAGCTTGGATGGACAAAGCAATCAGCCCCAGCATTTT. Translated: CASSLDGQSNQPQHF.

The V and J genes are TRBV9 and TRBJ2-3; 9 nucleotides line up with TRBD1. V lost 4 bases to trimming and J lost 1 base; unmatched junction nucleotides: 4. Germline V gives CDR1 SGDLS, CDR2 YYNGEE. The CDR3 runs to 15 residues. The CDR3 DNA reads as TGTGCCAGCAGCTCTTGGACAGGGGGCACAGATACGCAGTATTTT. Translating gives CASSSWTGGTDTQYF.

The chain combines TRBV18 with TRBJ2-3, with 8 bases fitting TRBD1. The CDR3 covers 16 residues. CDR1 is KGHSH, CDR2 LQKENI, per germline. V lost 1 base and J lost 1; bases outside the gene matches: 4. This chain's CDR3 is CASSPLGTGRTDTQYF. DNA for the CDR3: TGTGCCAGCTCACCACTAGGGACAGGTCGCACAGATACGCAGTATTTT.

Here the CDR3 DNA reads TGTGCCAGCAGTATCACCGGGACAGGGGTTGAAGCTTTCTTT. Protein sequence: CASSITGTGVEAFF. This chain connects TRBV27 to TRBJ1-1; TRBD1 agrees at 10 bases. J lost 7 bases, V lost 5 bases, and 7 bases had no gene match. CDR1 and CDR2 (germline): MNHEY, SMNVEV (reference sequence). This CDR3 comprises 14 residues.

The V call is TRBV21-1, the J call TRBJ1-6; TRBD1 was called by the table and not checked on the DNA. TRBV21-1 is recorded as a pseudogene. The CDR3 contains 16 residues. The CDR3 reads CASSKAVRARDSPLHF. DNA of the CDR3: TGTGCCAGCAGCAAAGCGGTCAGGGCACGAGATTCACCCCTCCACTTT.

The chain has TRBV27 and TRBJ2-5; tentatively, D is TRBD1 (5 bases). V was clipped by 3 bases and J by 6 bases, with 17 bases between them. CDR1 MNHEY and CDR2 SMNVEV come from the germline V gene (reference sequence). The CDR3 loop spans 15 amino acids. The CDR3 DNA sequence: TGTGCCAGCAGTTTTTACGACAGTACGGGTAAGACCCAGTACTTC. The encoded protein is CASSFYDSTGKTQYF.

Concerning this clone itself: The sample carries other DNA sequences with the same CDR3. The chain has TRBV5-1 and TRBJ2-5, with D possibly being TRBD2 (6 bases). Germline V gives CDR1 SGHRS, CDR2 YFSETQ. This CDR3 has 13 residues. Trimming left V 2 bases short and J 5 bases short, with 10 bases between. CDR3 in DNA: TGCGCCAGCAGCTTCGGAGGAGGGGAGACCCAGTACTTC. Its protein product is CASSFGGGETQYF.

This clone was recorded only once. This chain connects TRBV5-4 to TRBJ2-4, with 10 bases fitting TRBD2. This CDR3 is 20 amino acids long. Unmatched junction bases numbered 15, after V lost 2 bases and J lost 1 base. The germline V gene has CDR1 SGHNT and CDR2 YYREEE (reference sequence). CDR3 DNA: TGTGCCAGCAGCTTCCCTTCCCGCCGACAGCGGGGGGGGGCCAAAAACATTCAGTACTTC. Translated: CASSFPSRRQRGGAKNIQYF.